The 11 T cell receptor beta chains listed next were all sequenced from one sample in a study of cytomegalovirus exposure and HLA in healthy donors. PCR involved 60 Vbeta and 13 Jbeta primers. Method: immunoSEQ multiplex PCR; TCRdb's copy keeps in-frame clones and lacks some. The table records about 120,000 clones, over 65% of them present only once. Sequenced material: PBMCs. These receptors came from a female donor in good health and CMV-seronegative.

The chain employs TRBV5-1 and TRBJ1-1; D remains unclear. Trimming removed 0 bases from V and 0 bases from J, with 9 bases in between. Looked up from germline, CDR1 is SGHRS and CDR2 is YFSETQ. This CDR3 spans 15 amino acids. CDR3 region: CASSLAESMNTEAFF. For the CDR3, the DNA is TGCGCCAGCAGCTTGGCTGAGAGCATGAACACTGAAGCTTTCTTT.

The chain carries TRBV4-3 and TRBJ1-6; TRBD1 is a possible D gene (6 bases). V was cut by 0 bases and J by 9 bases, with 18 bases left in between. This CDR3 is 17 amino acids long. The germline CDR1 and CDR2 sequences are LGHNA and YSLEER. In DNA, the CDR3 is TGCGCCAGCAGCCAAGATGGGCCCGGACAGACATTTTCACCCCTCCACTTT. Amino acids: CASSQDGPGQTFSPLHF.

J is TRBJ1-1 and V is TRBV19; a possible D gene is TRBD1 (5 bases). Germline V CDR1 and CDR2: LNHDA, SQIVND (reference sequence). CDR3 length: 15 residues. V dropped 6 bases and J dropped 6 bases, with 20 bases sitting between them. The CDR3 loop reads CASSPLQGQGAEAFF. The CDR3 DNA reads TGTGCCAGTAGCCCCCTCCAGGGCCAGGGCGCTGAAGCTTTCTTT.

The gene calls are TRBV6-5 and TRBJ2-5; 7 bases map to TRBD1. The CDR3 is 14 amino acids. Germline trimming cut 0 bases from V and 5 bases from J; bases unmatched to any gene: 3. The germline V gene encodes CDR1 MNHEY and CDR2 SVGAGI. The DNA of the CDR3 is TGTGCCAGCAGTTACTCGAAGGGGGCGGAGACCCAGTACTTC. This encodes CASSYSKGAETQYF.

CDR3 protein: CASSQGTGDNSPLHF. The CDR3 coding sequence is TGTGCCAGCAGTCAAGGGACAGGGGATAATTCACCCCTCCACTTT. The V gene is TRBV6-5, the J gene TRBJ1-6; 10 bases fit TRBD1. The V gene end was trimmed by 5 bases and the J gene end by 5 bases; junction bases not matched to a gene: 3. Germline CDR1 and CDR2: MNHEY and SVGAGI. The CDR3 consists of 15 residues.

This clone appeared once. CDR3: CASSLRGDSEPQHF. In DNA form, the CDR3 reads TGTGCCAGCAGCTTACGGGGGGACTCGGAGCCCCAGCATTTT. The rearrangement joins TRBV13 to TRBJ1-5; tentatively, D is TRBD1 (5 bases). Looked up from germline, CDR1 is PRHDT and CDR2 is FYEKMQ (reference sequence). V was cut by 2 bases and J by 8 bases, with 13 bases left in between. CDR3 size: 14 residues.

The J gene is TRBJ2-4, the V gene TRBV14; TRBD1 is a possible D gene (5 bases). The germline CDR1 and CDR2 sequences are SGHDN and FVKESK. CDR3 length: 16 amino acids. V lost 0 bases and J lost 6, with 15 bases in between. The CDR3 sequence is CASSQDPIDSLNIQYF. The CDR3 region has the DNA TGTGCCAGCAGCCAAGATCCCATTGACAGCCTAAACATTCAGTACTTC. The full variable domain, rest sourced from reference TRBV14 and TRBJ2-4, is EAGVTQFPSHSVIEKGQTVTLRCDPISGHDNLYWYRRVMGKEIKFLLHFVKESKQDESGMPNNRFLAERTGGTYSTLKVQPAELEDSGVYFCASSQDPIDSLNIQYFGAGTRLSVL.

In this sample, this clone turned up once. The chain has TRBV4-1 and TRBJ1-1, with 10 nucleotides matching TRBD1. Germline CDR1 MGHRA, CDR2 YSYEKL. This CDR3 region has 17 residues. V shed 4 bases and J 3 bases; nucleotides not matched to a gene: 11. CDR3 in DNA: TGCGCCAGCAGCCTCGACAGGGGGCTGGGGTTTGACACTGAAGCTTTCTTT. Translation: CASSLDRGLGFDTEAFF.

This chain joins TRBV18 and TRBJ2-7, with no clear D. In germline, CDR1 is KGHSH, CDR2 LQKENI. V lost 2 bases and J 5 bases, leaving 10 bases between the germline ends. This CDR3 comprises 13 residues. Here the CDR3 DNA reads TGTGCCAGCTCACCAGTCCCCCGTGACGAGCAGTACTTC. It yields the protein CASSPVPRDEQYF. Based on the CDR3 plus reference TRBV18 and TRBJ2-7, the full variable domain is NAGVMQNPRHLVRRRGQEARLRCSPMKGHSHVYWYRQLPEEGLKFMVYLQKENIIDESGMPKERFSAEFPKEGPSILRIQQVVRGDSAAYFCASSPVPRDEQYFGPGTRLTVT.

This clone was detected only once. The genes are TRBV30 and TRBJ1-3, with 9 bases that match TRBD1. The trim removed 1 base at V and 3 bases at J, leaving 10 bases unmatched. This CDR3 comprises 17 residues. From germline, CDR1 is GTSNPN and CDR2 SVGIG (reference sequence). In DNA form, the CDR3 reads TGTGCCTGGAGTGCGTTTACCGGGACAGGGCTTGGAAACACCATATATTTT. Its protein is CAWSAFTGTGLGNTIYF.

The V call is TRBV5-1, the J call TRBJ2-7, with D tentatively TRBD1 (5 bases). The CDR3 totals 15 residues. CDR1 is SGHRS, CDR2 YFSETQ, per germline. Trimming removed 2 bases from V and 0 bases from J, with 12 bases in between. CDR3 amino acids: CASSFGHSISYEQYF. The CDR3 DNA is TGCGCCAGCAGCTTTGGACACTCCATCTCCTACGAGCAGTACTTC.